Following are 8 T cell receptor beta chains from one sample sequenced in a study of CD8 T cells in Susac syndrome. cDNA came from about 0.5 to 1 ug RNA primed by random hexamers. TCRdb fed the immunoSEQ multiplex PCR reads into MiXCR, producing one record per CDR3 protein. The table records 400,000 or so distinct CDR3 sequences, approximately 85% of them present only once. The sample comprised CD8+ T cells from PBMCs. The receptors originated from a human donor with multiple sclerosis.

The chain joins TRBV12-3 or TRBV12-4 to TRBJ2-7; D might be TRBD1 or TRBD2, each matching 5 bases. The CDR3 loop spans 19 amino acids. Trimming stripped 3 bases from V and 2 bases from J, with 26 bases between. For the CDR3, the DNA is TGTGCCAGCAGTTTCGGAACCGAGACCCGGGACCCATGGACCTACGAGCAGTACTTC. Protein product: CASSFGTETRDPWTYEQYF.

This chain uses TRBV29-1 with TRBJ1-1, with D unclear. Trimming took off 1 base at V and 6 bases at J, with 9 bases between the two ends. Germline V CDR1 and CDR2: SQVTM, ANQGSEA. The CDR3 loop spans 12 amino acids. This CDR3 reads CSVEGGGPEAFF. The CDR3, as DNA: TGCAGCGTTGAAGGTGGAGGGCCTGAAGCTTTCTTT.

This chain uses TRBV7-2 with TRBJ1-2; the match to TRBD1 covers 8 bases. V dropped 2 bases and J dropped 8; count of bases not matched to a gene: 13. CDR1 is SGHTA, CDR2 FQGNSA, per germline. This CDR3 is 16 amino acids long. In DNA, the CDR3 is TGTGCCAGCAGCTTATCGGGTATACAGGGGGAGTCAGGCTACACCTTC. The encoded protein is CASSLSGIQGESGYTF.

This chain joins TRBV5-4 and TRBJ1-1; D unclear. The V end was cut by 2 bases, the J end by 11 bases, with 10 bases between. Germline V gives CDR1 SGHNT, CDR2 YYREEE (reference sequence). This CDR3 is 11 amino acids long. The CDR3 DNA is TGTGCCAGCAGCTTAGGTACCTTGGCTTTCTTT. It encodes CASSLGTLAFF.

This clonotype was recorded once. The CDR3 region is CASSESRGRNTEAFF. The DNA of the CDR3 is TGCGCCAGCAGTGAGAGCAGGGGGCGTAACACTGAAGCTTTCTTT. The chain employs TRBV10-2 and TRBJ1-1; TRBD1 matches 8 bases. Germline V gene data show CDR1 as WSHSY and CDR2 as SAAADI. The CDR3 is 15 amino acids. V lost 2 bases and J lost 2; bases outside the gene matches: 4.

This rearrangement joins TRBV27 to TRBJ2-2; 10 nucleotides agree with TRBD2. This CDR3 spans 17 amino acids. Trimming at V came to 1 base and at J to 1 base, leaving 3 bases not matched to a gene. Looked up from germline, CDR1 is MNHEY and CDR2 is SMNVEV (reference sequence). The CDR3 coding sequence is TGTGCCAGCAGTTTATGGACTAGCGGATTGAACACCGGGGAGCTGTTTTTT. Translated, it gives CASSLWTSGLNTGELFF.

The V call is TRBV27, the J call TRBJ1-2; 8 nucleotides align to TRBD1. Looked up from germline, CDR1 is MNHEY and CDR2 is SMNVEV (reference sequence). The J segment lost 1 base and the V segment lost 10 bases, leaving 11 bases of the junction unmatched. The CDR3 has 15 residues. The DNA for the CDR3 is TGTGCCACCCGACAGGGGCCGTACCTTAACTATGGCTACACCTTC. It translates to CATRQGPYLNYGYTF.

In its sample, this clonotype was seen a few times. The chain recombines TRBV5-6 with TRBJ2-1; the D gene could be TRBD1 or TRBD2 (5 bases each). Trimming took 6 bases from V and 0 from J, leaving 19 bases between them. CDR3 length: 17 residues. CDR1 is SGHDT, CDR2 YYEEEE, per germline. This CDR3 is CASKLPGRHSSYNEQFF. The CDR3 DNA follows: TGTGCCAGCAAATTACCGGGACGGCATAGCTCCTACAATGAGCAGTTCTTC.